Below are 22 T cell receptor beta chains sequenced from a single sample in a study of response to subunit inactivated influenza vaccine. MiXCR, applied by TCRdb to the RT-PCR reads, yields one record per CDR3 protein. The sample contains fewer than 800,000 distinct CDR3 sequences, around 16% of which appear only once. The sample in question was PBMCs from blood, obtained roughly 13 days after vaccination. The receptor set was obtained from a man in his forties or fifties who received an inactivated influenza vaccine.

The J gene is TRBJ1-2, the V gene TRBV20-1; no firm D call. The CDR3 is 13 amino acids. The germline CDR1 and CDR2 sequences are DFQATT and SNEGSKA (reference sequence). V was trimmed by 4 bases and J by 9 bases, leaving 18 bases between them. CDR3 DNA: TGCAGTGCTACCGAGGATCTCGCTATTAGCTACACCTTC. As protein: CSATEDLAISYTF.

CDR3 amino acids: CASSSTRERGQFF. CDR3 bases: TGTGCCAGCAGCTCTACTAGGGAACGGGGGCAGTTCTTC. The chain combines TRBV7-2 with TRBJ2-1; possibly TRBD2 for D (5 bases). In germline, CDR1 is SGHTA, CDR2 FQGNSA. The CDR3 loop spans 13 amino acids. Trimming removed 4 bases at V and 12 bases at J, with 16 bases between.

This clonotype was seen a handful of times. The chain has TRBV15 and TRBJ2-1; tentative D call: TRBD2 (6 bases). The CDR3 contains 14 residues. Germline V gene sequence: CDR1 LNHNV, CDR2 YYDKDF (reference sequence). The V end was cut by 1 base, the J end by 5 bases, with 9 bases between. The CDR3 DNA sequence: TGTGCCACCAGCAGAGGCGGACTAAACAATGAGCAGTTCTTC. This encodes CATSRGGLNNEQFF.

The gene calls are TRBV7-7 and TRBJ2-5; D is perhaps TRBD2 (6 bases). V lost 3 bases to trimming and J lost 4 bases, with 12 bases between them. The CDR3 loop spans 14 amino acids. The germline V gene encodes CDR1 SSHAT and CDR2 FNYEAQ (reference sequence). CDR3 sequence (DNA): TGTGCCAGCAGCTTGTTGACTAGACCAGAGACCCAGTACTTC. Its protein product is CASSLLTRPETQYF. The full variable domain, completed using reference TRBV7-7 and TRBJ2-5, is GAGVSQSPRYKVTKRGQDVTLRCDPISSHATLYWYQQALGQGPEFLTYFNYEAQPDKSGLPSDRFSAERPEGSISTLTIQRTEQRDSAMYRCASSLLTRPETQYFGPGTRLLVL.

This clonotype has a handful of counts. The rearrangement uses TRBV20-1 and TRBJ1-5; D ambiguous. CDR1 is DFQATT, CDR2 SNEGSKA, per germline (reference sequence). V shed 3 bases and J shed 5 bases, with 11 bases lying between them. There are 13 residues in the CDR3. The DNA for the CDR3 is TGCAGTGCTAGTCCCGACTCTTATCAGCCCCAGCATTTT. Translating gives CSASPDSYQPQHF.

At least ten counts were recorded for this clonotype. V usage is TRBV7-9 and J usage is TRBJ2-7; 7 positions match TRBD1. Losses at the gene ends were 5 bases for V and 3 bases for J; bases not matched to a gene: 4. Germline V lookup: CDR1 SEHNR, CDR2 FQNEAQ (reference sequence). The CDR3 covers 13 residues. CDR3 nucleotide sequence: TGTGCCAGCAGCAGAGGACAGGACTACGAGCAGTACTTC. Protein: CASSRGQDYEQYF. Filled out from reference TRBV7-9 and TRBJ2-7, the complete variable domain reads DTGVSQNPRHKITKRGQNVTFRCDPISEHNRLYWYRQTLGQGPEFLTYFQNEAQLEKSRLLSDRFSAERPKGSFSTLEIQRTEQGDSAMYLCASSRGQDYEQYFGPGTRLTVT.

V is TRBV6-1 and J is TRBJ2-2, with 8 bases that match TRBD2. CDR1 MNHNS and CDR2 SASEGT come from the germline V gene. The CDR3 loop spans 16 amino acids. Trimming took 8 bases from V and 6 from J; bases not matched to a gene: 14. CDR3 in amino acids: CASGQVAGRTSGELFF. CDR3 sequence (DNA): TGTGCCAGCGGCCAGGTAGCGGGGCGGACTTCCGGGGAGCTGTTTTTT.

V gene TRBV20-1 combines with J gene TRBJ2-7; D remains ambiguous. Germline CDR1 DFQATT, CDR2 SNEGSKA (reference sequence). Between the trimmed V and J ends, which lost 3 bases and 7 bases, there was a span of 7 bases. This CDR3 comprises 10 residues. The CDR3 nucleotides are TGCAGTGCTAGTCCCCGGGAGCAGTACTTC. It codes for CSASPREQYF.

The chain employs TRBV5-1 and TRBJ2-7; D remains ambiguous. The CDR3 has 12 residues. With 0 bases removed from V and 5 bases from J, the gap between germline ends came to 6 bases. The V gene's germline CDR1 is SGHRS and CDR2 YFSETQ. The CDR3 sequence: CASSLERNEQYF. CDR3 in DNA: TGCGCCAGCAGCTTGGAGCGTAACGAGCAGTACTTC. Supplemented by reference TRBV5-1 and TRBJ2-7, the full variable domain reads KAGVTQTPRYLIKTRGQQVTLSCSPISGHRSVSWYQQTPGQGLQFLFEYFSETQRNKGNFPGRFSGRQFSNSRSEMNVSTLELGDSALYLCASSLERNEQYFGPGTRLTVT.

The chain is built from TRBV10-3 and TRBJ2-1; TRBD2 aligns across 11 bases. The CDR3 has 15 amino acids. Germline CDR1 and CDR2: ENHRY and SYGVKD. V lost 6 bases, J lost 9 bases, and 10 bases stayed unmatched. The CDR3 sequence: CAIRQIAGGPPEQFF. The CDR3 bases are TGTGCCATCAGACAAATAGCGGGAGGGCCGCCTGAGCAGTTCTTC.

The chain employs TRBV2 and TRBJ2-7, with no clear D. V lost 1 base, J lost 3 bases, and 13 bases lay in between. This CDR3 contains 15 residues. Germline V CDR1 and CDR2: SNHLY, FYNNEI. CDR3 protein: CASSEETAYNYEQYF. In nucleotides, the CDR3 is TGTGCCAGCAGTGAAGAGACTGCTTACAACTACGAGCAGTACTTC.

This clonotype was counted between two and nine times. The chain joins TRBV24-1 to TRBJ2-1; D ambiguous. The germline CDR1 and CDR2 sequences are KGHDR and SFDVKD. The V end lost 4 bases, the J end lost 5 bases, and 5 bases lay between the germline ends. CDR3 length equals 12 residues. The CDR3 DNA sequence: TGTGCCACCAGTGACGCCAACAATGAGCAGTTCTTC. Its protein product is CATSDANNEQFF.

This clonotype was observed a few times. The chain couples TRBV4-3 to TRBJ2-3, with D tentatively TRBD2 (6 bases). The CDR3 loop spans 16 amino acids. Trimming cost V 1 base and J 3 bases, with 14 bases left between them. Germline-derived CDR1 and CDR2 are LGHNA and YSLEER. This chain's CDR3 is CASSQGVRGTTDTQYF. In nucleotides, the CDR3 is TGCGCCAGCAGCCAAGGAGTGCGGGGAACTACAGATACGCAGTATTTT.

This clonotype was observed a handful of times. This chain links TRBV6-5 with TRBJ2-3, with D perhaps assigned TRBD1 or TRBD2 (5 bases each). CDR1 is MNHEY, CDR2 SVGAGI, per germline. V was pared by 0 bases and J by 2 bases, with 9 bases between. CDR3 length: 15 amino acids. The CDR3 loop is CASSYSRDDTDTQYF. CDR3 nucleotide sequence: TGTGCCAGCAGTTACTCCCGGGACGACACAGATACGCAGTATTTT.

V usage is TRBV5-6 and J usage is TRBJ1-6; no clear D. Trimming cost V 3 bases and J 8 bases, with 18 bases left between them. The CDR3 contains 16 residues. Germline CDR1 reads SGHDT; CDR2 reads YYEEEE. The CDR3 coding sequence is TGTGCCAGCAGCTCTACGTGGGCCGGATGGGATTCACCCCTCCACTTT. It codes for CASSSTWAGWDSPLHF.

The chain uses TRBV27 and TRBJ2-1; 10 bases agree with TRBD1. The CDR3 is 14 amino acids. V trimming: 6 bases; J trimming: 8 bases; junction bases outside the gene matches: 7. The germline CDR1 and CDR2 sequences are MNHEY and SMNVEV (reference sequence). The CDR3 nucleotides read TGTGCCAGCAGCTGGCGACAGGGGGCCGATGAGCAGTTCTTC. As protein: CASSWRQGADEQFF.

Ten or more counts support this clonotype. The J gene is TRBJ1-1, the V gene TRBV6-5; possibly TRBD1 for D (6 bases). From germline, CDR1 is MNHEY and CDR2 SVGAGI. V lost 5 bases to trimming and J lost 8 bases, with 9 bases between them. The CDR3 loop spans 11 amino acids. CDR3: CASSAGTEAFF. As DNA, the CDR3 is TGTGCCAGCAGTGCCGGGACAGAAGCTTTCTTT.

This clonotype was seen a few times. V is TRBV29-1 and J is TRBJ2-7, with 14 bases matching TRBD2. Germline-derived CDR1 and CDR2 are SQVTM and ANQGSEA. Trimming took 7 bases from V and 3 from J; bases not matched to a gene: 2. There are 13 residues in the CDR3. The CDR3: CSDGTSGSYEQYF. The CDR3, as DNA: TGCAGCGACGGGACTAGCGGGAGCTACGAGCAGTACTTC.

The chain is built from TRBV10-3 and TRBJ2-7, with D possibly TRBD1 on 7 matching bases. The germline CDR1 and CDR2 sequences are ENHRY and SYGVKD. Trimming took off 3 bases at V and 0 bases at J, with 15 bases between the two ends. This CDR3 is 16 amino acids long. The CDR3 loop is CAISDPQGGFSYEQYF. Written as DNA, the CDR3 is TGTGCCATCAGTGATCCCCAGGGGGGATTCTCCTACGAGCAGTACTTC.

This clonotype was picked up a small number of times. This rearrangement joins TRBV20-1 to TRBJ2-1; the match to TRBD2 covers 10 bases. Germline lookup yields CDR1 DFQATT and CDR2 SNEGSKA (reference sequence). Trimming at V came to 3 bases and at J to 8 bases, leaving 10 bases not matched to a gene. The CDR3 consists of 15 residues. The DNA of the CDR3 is TGCAGTGCTAGGCCCCAAAGCGGGAGGGCCCATGAGCAGTTCTTC. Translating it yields CSARPQSGRAHEQFF.

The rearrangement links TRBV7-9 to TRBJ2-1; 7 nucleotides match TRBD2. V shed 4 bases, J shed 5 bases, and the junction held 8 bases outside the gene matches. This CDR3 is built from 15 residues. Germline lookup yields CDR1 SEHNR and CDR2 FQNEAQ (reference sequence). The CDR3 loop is CASSYSGRPHNEQFF. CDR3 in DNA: TGTGCCAGCAGCTATTCCGGGAGGCCCCACAATGAGCAGTTCTTC. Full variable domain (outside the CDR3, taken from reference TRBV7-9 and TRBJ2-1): DTGVSQNPRHKITKRGQNVTFRCDPISEHNRLYWYRQTLGQGPEFLTYFQNEAQLEKSRLLSDRFSAERPKGSFSTLEIQRTEQGDSAMYLCASSYSGRPHNEQFFGPGTRLTVL.

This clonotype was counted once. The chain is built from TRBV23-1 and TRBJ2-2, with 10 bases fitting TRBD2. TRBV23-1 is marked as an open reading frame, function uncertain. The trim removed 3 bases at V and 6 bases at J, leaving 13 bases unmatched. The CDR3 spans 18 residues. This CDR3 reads CASSQPPSGRTWAGELFF. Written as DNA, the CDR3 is TGCGCCAGCAGTCAGCCACCTAGCGGGAGAACGTGGGCCGGGGAGCTGTTTTTT.